This T cell receptor beta chain was captured in a study of T-cell reconstitution after alpha-beta-depleted transplantation in children. For TCRbeta, the library was prepared with unique molecular identifiers. TCRdb independently ran MiXCR on the PCR reads; one entry per CDR3 protein. The table has about 580,000 distinct CDR3 sequences, about 23% seen once. Study-wide findings and caveats: In some patients, recipient T cells and intrathymic progenitors surviving conditioning explained high day-60 diversity. Newly produced T cells mostly accounted for T-cell counts and diversity one year post-transplant. About two months after transplant, alpha-beta T cells reportedly came from several hundred expanded graft clones.

CDR3 length: 11 amino acids. Trimming stripped 2 bases from V and 10 bases from J, with 8 bases between. Germline loops: CDR1 MNHEY, CDR2 SMNVEV (reference sequence). On this clonotype itself: No antigen is known for it.

The sequence was obtained from a boy younger than two who had a stem cell transplant for acute myeloid leukemia, so the T cells may come from the graft donor. Source: PBMCs, mostly from graft donor cells, taken 360 days after TCRalphabeta/CD19-depleted stem cell transplant. The J gene is TRBJ1-1, the V gene TRBV27, with D hard to call. CDR3 loop: CASSLAGRAFF. The CDR3 coding sequence is TGTGCCAGCAGTTTAGCGGGCAGAGCTTTCTTT.